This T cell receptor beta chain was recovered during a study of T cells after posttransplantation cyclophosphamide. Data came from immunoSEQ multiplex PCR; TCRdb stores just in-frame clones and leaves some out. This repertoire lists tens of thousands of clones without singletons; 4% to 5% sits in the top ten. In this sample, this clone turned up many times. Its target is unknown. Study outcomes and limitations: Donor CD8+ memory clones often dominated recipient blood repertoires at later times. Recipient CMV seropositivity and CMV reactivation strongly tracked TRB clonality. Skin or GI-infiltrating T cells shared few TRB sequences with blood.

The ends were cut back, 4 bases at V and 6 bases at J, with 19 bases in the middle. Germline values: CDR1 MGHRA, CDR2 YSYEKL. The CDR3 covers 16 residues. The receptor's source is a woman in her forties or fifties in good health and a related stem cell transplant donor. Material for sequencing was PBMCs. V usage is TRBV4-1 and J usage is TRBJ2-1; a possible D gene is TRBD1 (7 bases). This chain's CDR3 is CASSPVTRRTGNEQFF. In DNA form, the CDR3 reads TGCGCCAGCAGCCCAGTGACTAGGAGGACAGGCAATGAGCAGTTCTTC.